This passage covers 22 T cell receptor beta chains from one sample sequenced in a study of blood T cell repertoires in COVID-19. Clones were sequenced by immunoSEQ multiplex PCR, and TCRdb holds only the in-frame ones, with some missing. This sample has tens of thousands of clones; 85% to 90% occur once, and the top ten carry over 10%. Sequencing was performed on peripheral blood. The receptors derive from a man aged 65-85 years with acute or convalescent COVID-19.

V usage is TRBV2 and J usage is TRBJ2-6, with unresolved D. The germline V and J ends were trimmed by 5 bases and 0 bases, with 5 bases remaining between them. Germline assignment: CDR1 SNHLY and CDR2 FYNNEI. There are 14 residues in the CDR3. The CDR3 region is CASSINSGANVLTF. The CDR3 bases are TGTGCCAGCAGTATAAACTCTGGGGCCAACGTCCTGACTTTC.

The rearrangement uses TRBV28 and TRBJ2-7; 11 nucleotides line up with TRBD1. Germline trimming cut 4 bases from V and 2 bases from J; bases unmatched to any gene: 13. In germline, CDR1 is MDHEN, CDR2 SYDVKM. The CDR3 covers 18 residues. The CDR3 DNA sequence: TGTGCCAGCAGTTCACTAACCGGACAGGGGGCAGCCCCCTACGAGCAGTACTTC. It codes for CASSSLTGQGAAPYEQYF.

V and J are TRBV7-9 and TRBJ2-2, with a tentative D call TRBD1 (5 bases). Per germline, CDR1 SEHNR and CDR2 FQNEAQ (reference sequence). V gave up 0 bases and J gave up 7 bases, with 12 bases separating them. This CDR3 is 15 amino acids long. In DNA, the CDR3 is TGTGCCAGCAGCTTAGCGGGCAGGGCGAGCGGGGAGCTGTTTTTT. Protein: CASSLAGRASGELFF.

The rearrangement links TRBV5-6 to TRBJ2-3; D is possibly TRBD2 (5 bases). Germline CDR1 is SGHDT and CDR2 is YYEEEE. Trimming stripped 2 bases from V and 1 base from J, with 17 bases between. This CDR3 is built from 17 residues. CDR3 in amino acids: CASSFPSSGRGTDTQYF. DNA of the CDR3: TGTGCCAGCAGCTTCCCCTCCAGCGGACGGGGCACAGATACGCAGTATTTT.

The gene calls are TRBV3-1 (or the pseudogene TRBV3-2) and TRBJ2-3; D is possibly TRBD2 (5 bases). V gave up 0 bases and J gave up 5 bases, with 6 bases separating them. This CDR3 has 13 residues. The germline CDR1 and CDR2 sequences are LGHDT and YNNKEL (reference sequence). Written as DNA, the CDR3 is TGTGCCAGCAGCCAAGAGGGAGTAGATACGCAGTATTTT. It is translated as CASSQEGVDTQYF.

The chain links TRBV5-6 to TRBJ2-4; no definite D call. The germline V gene has CDR1 SGHDT and CDR2 YYEEEE. Trimming cost V 4 bases and J 1 base, with 18 bases left between them. This CDR3 is built from 17 residues. CDR3 bases: TGTGCCAGCAGCGGCAGATCTTTTTTGTTGGCCAAAAACATTCAGTACTTC. The encoded protein is CASSGRSFLLAKNIQYF. The variable domain in full, with the rest retrieved from reference TRBV5-6 and TRBJ2-4, is DAGVTQSPTHLIKTRGQQVTLRCSPKSGHDTVSWYQQALGQGPQFIFQYYEEEERQRGNFPDRFSGHQFPNYSSELNVNALLLGDSALYLCASSGRSFLLAKNIQYFGAGTRLSVL.

CDR3 coding DNA: TGTGCCAGCAGCACCCAGACAGGAGCTAATGAAAAACTGTTTTTT. Amino acid sequence: CASSTQTGANEKLFF. The rearrangement links TRBV7-2 to TRBJ1-4; D may be TRBD1 (6 bases). Per the germline V gene, CDR1 is SGHTA and CDR2 is FQGNSA. V was shortened by 5 bases and J by 3 bases, with 13 bases between the two germline ends. CDR3 length equals 15 residues.

The V call is TRBV13, the J call TRBJ1-3, with 8 bases fitting TRBD1. This CDR3 is built from 14 residues. Germline values: CDR1 PRHDT, CDR2 FYEKMQ (reference sequence). The V segment lost 3 bases and the J segment 8 bases; nucleotides outside the gene matches: 6. The chain's CDR3 is CASSFAGQAYTIYF. Written as DNA, the CDR3 is TGTGCCAGCAGCTTTGCGGGACAGGCATACACCATATATTTT.

V is TRBV3-1 (or the pseudogene TRBV3-2) and J is TRBJ2-1; 14 bases map to TRBD2. With 0 bases clipped from V and 7 bases from J, the junction kept 5 bases outside the gene matches. Germline V CDR1 and CDR2: LGHDT, YNNKEL (reference sequence). The CDR3 extends over 17 amino acids. The CDR3 bases are TGTGCCAGCAGCCAAGAATTGACTAGCGGGAGGGCGAATGAGCAGTTCTTC. Translated, it gives CASSQELTSGRANEQFF.

This clone came up a few times. The chain links TRBV5-1 to TRBJ1-1, with 9 bases lining up with TRBD1. The V segment lost 3 bases and the J segment 5 bases; nucleotides outside the gene matches: 8. Germline V gene lookup returns CDR1 SGHRS and CDR2 YFSETQ. The CDR3 is 15 residues long. CDR3 bases: TGCGCCAGCAGCTCCGGGACAGGGTGGGTGACTGAAGCTTTCTTT. This encodes CASSSGTGWVTEAFF.

The rearrangement joins TRBV3-1 (or the pseudogene TRBV3-2) to TRBJ1-2, with 9 bases that match TRBD1. The CDR3 is made up of 14 amino acids. V dropped 5 bases and J dropped 7; count of bases not matched to a gene: 8. Per the germline V gene, CDR1 is LGHDT and CDR2 is YNNKEL (reference sequence). The CDR3 is CASSGQGPTGGYTF. DNA of the CDR3: TGTGCCAGCAGCGGACAGGGGCCCACGGGTGGCTACACCTTC.

The chain is built from TRBV4-1 and TRBJ2-7, with 9 bases that match TRBD1. Germline-derived CDR1 and CDR2 are MGHRA and YSYEKL. The J segment lost 3 bases and the V segment lost 4 bases, leaving 1 base of the junction unmatched. The CDR3 runs 13 residues. The DNA for the CDR3 is TGCGCCAGCAGCCGGGACAGGGACTACGAGCAGTACTTC. Translation gives CASSRDRDYEQYF.

V usage is TRBV19 and J usage is TRBJ2-2; TRBD2 might be the D (7 bases). Germline V gives CDR1 LNHDA, CDR2 SQIVND (reference sequence). The CDR3 extends over 16 amino acids. V lost 2 bases and J lost 0, with 10 bases in between. CDR3 loop: CASSIRGGANTGELFF. CDR3 bases: TGTGCCAGTAGTATAAGGGGGGGAGCGAACACCGGGGAGCTGTTTTTT.

This chain links TRBV9 with TRBJ2-3; TRBD1 matches 8 bases. This CDR3 spans 17 amino acids. Germline V gives CDR1 SGDLS, CDR2 YYNGEE. J gave up 6 bases and V 4 bases, and 16 bases lay outside the gene matches. The CDR3 region is CASSSRRQGPRTDTQYF. The CDR3 DNA reads TGTGCCAGCAGCTCCCGACGACAGGGGCCACGTACGGATACGCAGTATTTT.

The CDR3 is CASSQARQGTSDGYTF. The DNA of the CDR3 is TGCGCCAGCAGCCAAGCAAGACAGGGGACCAGTGATGGCTACACCTTC. V and J are TRBV4-1 and TRBJ1-2, with TRBD1 identical over 8 bases. Germline values: CDR1 MGHRA, CDR2 YSYEKL. This CDR3 is 16 amino acids long. Germline trimming cut 1 base from V and 6 bases from J; bases unmatched to any gene: 10.

The chain joins TRBV7-6 to TRBJ2-4; perhaps TRBD2 as D (6 bases). The CDR3 runs 18 residues. CDR1 SGHVS and CDR2 FNYEAQ come from the germline V gene. With 5 bases removed from V and 4 bases from J, the gap between germline ends came to 24 bases. Here the CDR3 DNA reads TGTGCCAGCAGCCCTGCCCCCACTAGCCGATATCTAAAAAACATTCAGTACTTC. Residues: CASSPAPTSRYLKNIQYF.

J is TRBJ1-5 and V is TRBV7-8; TRBD1 matches at 7 bases. The length of the CDR3 is 15 residues. CDR1 is SGHVS and CDR2 is FQNEAQ in the germline V gene. The trim removed 5 bases at V and 2 bases at J, leaving 6 bases unmatched. The CDR3 bases are TGTGCCAGCAGCCGACAGGGCGATGGCAATCAGCCCCAGCATTTT. This encodes CASSRQGDGNQPQHF.

The rearrangement uses TRBV4-3 and TRBJ2-3; D is uncertain. Trimming cost V 0 bases and J 2 bases, with 15 bases left between them. The CDR3 runs to 17 residues. Germline V gives CDR1 LGHNA, CDR2 YSLEER. Written as DNA, the CDR3 is TGCGCCAGCAGCCAAGATTACAAAAACAGCAACACAGATACGCAGTATTTT. Translated, it gives CASSQDYKNSNTDTQYF.

V usage is TRBV5-6 and J usage is TRBJ2-5; D remains unclear. The germline CDR1 and CDR2 sequences are SGHDT and YYEEEE. CDR3 length: 11 residues. V lost 4 bases, J lost 4 bases, and 5 bases lay in between. CDR3 loop: CASSAGETQYF. The CDR3 DNA is TGTGCCAGCAGCGCAGGAGAGACCCAGTACTTC.

The V gene is TRBV9, the J gene TRBJ2-1; unclear D gene. The CDR3 covers 13 residues. V was cut by 0 bases and J by 5 bases, with 6 bases left in between. Germline CDR1 SGDLS, CDR2 YYNGEE. As DNA, the CDR3 is TGTGCCAGCAGCGTAGGGCATGACAATGAGCAGTTCTTC. Its protein is CASSVGHDNEQFF.

The V gene is TRBV11-2, the J gene TRBJ1-2; 7 bases are a match to TRBD1. CDR1 is SGHAT, CDR2 FQNNGV, per germline. The CDR3 runs 15 residues. J was trimmed by 4 bases and V by 4 bases; bases with no gene match: 9. Here the CDR3 reads CASSSDRASSYGYTF. CDR3 DNA: TGTGCCAGCAGCTCCGACAGGGCCTCGAGCTATGGCTACACCTTC.

The rearrangement links TRBV27 to TRBJ1-6; 7 nucleotides line up with TRBD1. The CDR3 runs to 16 residues. The V segment lost 5 bases and the J segment 0 bases; nucleotides outside the gene matches: 4. Germline V gene lookup returns CDR1 MNHEY and CDR2 SMNVEV (reference sequence). CDR3 coding DNA: TGTGCCAGCAGTCGGGGACAGAGCTCCTATAATTCACCCCTCCACTTT. Protein sequence: CASSRGQSSYNSPLHF.